A single T cell receptor beta chain is shown here with its context. The antigen remains unidentified. This record comes from a study of T cell responses to AZD1222 COVID-19 vaccine. General study points: Scientists sampled the repertoires only once the peak T cell response had passed.

Only in-frame clones appear in the TCRdb table, and some are missing; sequencing was by immunoSEQ multiplex PCR. The sample consists of 95,000 to 150,000 clones, 90% to 95% of them appearing once. This TCR was sampled from an adult who received the AZD1222 COVID-19 vaccine. The source was peripheral blood, collected 28 days after the second AZD1222 dose.

For the CDR3, the DNA is TGTGCCAGCAGCCAACCCGGGACAGCCCACGAGCAGTACTTC. Encoded protein: CASSQPGTAHEQYF. The V gene is TRBV7-9, the J gene TRBJ2-7, with 7 nucleotides matching TRBD1. CDR3 length: 14 amino acids. Trimming took 5 bases from V and 5 from J; bases not matched to a gene: 9. The germline V gene encodes CDR1 SEHNR and CDR2 FQNEAQ (reference sequence).